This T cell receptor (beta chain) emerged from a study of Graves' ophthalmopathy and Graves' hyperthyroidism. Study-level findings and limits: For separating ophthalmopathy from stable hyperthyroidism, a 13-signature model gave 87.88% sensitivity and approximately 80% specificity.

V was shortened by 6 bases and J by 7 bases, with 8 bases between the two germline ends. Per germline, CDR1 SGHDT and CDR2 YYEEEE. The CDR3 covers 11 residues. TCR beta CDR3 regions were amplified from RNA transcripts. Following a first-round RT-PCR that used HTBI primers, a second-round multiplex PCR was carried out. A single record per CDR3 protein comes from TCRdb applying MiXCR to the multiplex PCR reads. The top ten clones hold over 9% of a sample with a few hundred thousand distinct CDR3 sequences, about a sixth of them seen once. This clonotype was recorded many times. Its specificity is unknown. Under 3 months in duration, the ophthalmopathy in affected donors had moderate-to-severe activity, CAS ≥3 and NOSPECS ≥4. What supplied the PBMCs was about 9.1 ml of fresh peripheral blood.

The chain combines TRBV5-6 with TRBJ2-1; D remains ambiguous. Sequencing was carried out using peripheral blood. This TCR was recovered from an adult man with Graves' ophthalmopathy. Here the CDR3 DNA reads TGTGCCAGCAACAGACGGAATGAGCAGTTCTTC. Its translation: CASNRRNEQFF.